Presented here are 5 T cell receptor beta chains from one specimen sequenced in a study of vaccination effects on CD4 cells after COVID-19. Their cognate antigens are unknown. TCRdb's table, derived via immunoSEQ multiplex PCR, lists solely in-frame clones and lacks some. Seen here are over 45,000 clones, 55% to 75% observed once, and the top ten hold 4.5% to 7%. The culture ran for roughly ten days before CD4+ T cells were isolated. Sequenced material: CD4+ T cells from PBMCs cultured without peptide, taken before COVID-19 vaccination. The receptors were sampled from a human donor who received a COVID-19 vaccine.

The chain is built from TRBV5-6 and TRBJ2-2; D unclear. CDR1 is SGHDT and CDR2 is YYEEEE in the germline V gene. This CDR3 comprises 15 residues. The V end lost 2 bases, the J end lost 4 bases, and 12 bases lay between the germline ends. CDR3 bases: TGTGCCAGCAGCTTCTTAACCAGGCCCACCGGGGAGCTGTTTTTT. This encodes CASSFLTRPTGELFF.

The rearrangement links TRBV6-2 or TRBV6-3 to TRBJ2-7; 8 bases align to TRBD2. The V gene's germline CDR1 is MNHEY and CDR2 SVGEGT. After removal of 5 bases from V and 3 bases from J, the junction contained 18 bases not matched to a gene. CDR3 length: 18 residues. In DNA, the CDR3 is TGTGCCAGCAGTACGGAGGTACTGGCGGGGGGCCCCTTCTACGAGCAGTACTTC. It yields the protein CASSTEVLAGGPFYEQYF.

The rearrangement uses TRBV30 and TRBJ1-1, with D hard to call. This CDR3 region has 14 residues. The germline V gene has CDR1 GTSNPN and CDR2 SVGIG (reference sequence). Trimming took 0 bases from V and 4 from J, leaving 12 bases between them. CDR3: CAWSVLGSGTEAFF. The CDR3 DNA sequence: TGTGCCTGGAGTGTTCTGGGTTCGGGCACTGAAGCTTTCTTT.

V and J are TRBV25-1 and TRBJ1-2; D not resolved. CDR3 length: 13 residues. Germline V lookup: CDR1 MGHDK, CDR2 SYGVNS. Trimming stripped 2 bases from V and 1 base from J, with 5 bases between. The CDR3 DNA sequence: TGTGCCAGCAGTGAACAGAGTAACTATGGCTACACCTTC. Its translation: CASSEQSNYGYTF.

V is TRBV18 and J is TRBJ1-1; 8 nucleotides match TRBD1. The CDR3 is 14 amino acids. Germline values: CDR1 KGHSH, CDR2 LQKENI. The V and J ends lost 5 bases and 4 bases, in that order; junction bases with no gene match: 6. CDR3 region: CASSSQGAVTEAFF. DNA of the CDR3: TGTGCCAGCTCATCCCAGGGGGCTGTCACTGAAGCTTTCTTT.